This T cell receptor beta chain was recovered during a study of identifying expanded T cells in peripheral blood. Overall study results and limits: Variance in clone template counts between two-week samples significantly increased with total template count across all healthy donors. Technical replicates showed about 1.1 changed clones; roughly two weeks approximately 15; four weeks 19.

On this clone: Its cognate antigen is unknown.

The repertoire was sequenced with immunoSEQ multiplex PCR; TCRdb's copy has only in-frame clones and lacks some. The table shows fewer than 110,000 clones, with around 88% occurring only once. CDR3 length: 14 residues. Germline lookup yields CDR1 SGHTA and CDR2 FQGNSA. The V end was cut by 0 bases, the J end by 6 bases, with 9 bases between. Healthy donors had no documented immune events, such as infections, while sampled. The rearrangement uses TRBV7-2 and TRBJ2-1; D possibly corresponds to TRBD2 (5 bases). Sequenced: blood. This TCR was recovered from a person between 18 and 69 years old in good health. The CDR3 region has the DNA TGTGCCAGCAGCTTAGCGAGTCGGGGCAATGAGCAGTTCTTC. Amino acids: CASSLASRGNEQFF.